The rows below give T cell receptor beta chains drawn from one sample of a study of CD8 T cells in ankylosing spondylitis. TCRdb itself ran the 5' RACE reads through MiXCR, one entry per CDR3 protein. The sample lists around 150,000 distinct CDR3 sequences, 7% to 8% occurring once. The source material was blood, either unsorted or a sorted T cell fraction (not recorded which). The source of these receptors is a female donor with ankylosing spondylitis or in good health (not recorded which). CDR3s include the opening cysteine and the closing phenylalanine or tryptophan. Fields, in order: V gene, J gene, clone size, D gene, CDR3 length, CDR3 DNA, CDR3 protein. A D gene is named only where the DNA matches it firmly. Where a row states a size, it is once, few, many or the class of an expanded clone; other rows omit it.

TRBV7-9,TRBJ1-1,many,NA,13,TGTGCCAGCAGCCCGCCAGCAAACACTGAAGCTTTCTTT,CASSPPANTEAFF
TRBV5-1,TRBJ1-2,few,NA,14,TGCGCCAGCAGCTTGGCCGAGGGGCGCGGTGGCTACACCTTC,CASSLAEGRGGYTF
TRBV20-1,TRBJ1-5,many,TRBD1,16,TGCAGTGCTAAGGCCCAGGGGGTCGACGGCAATCAGCCCCAGCATTTT,CSAKAQGVDGNQPQHF
TRBV20-1,TRBJ1-2,many,NA,10,TGCAGCGGGAAGAGCTATGGCTACACCTTC,CSGKSYGYTF
TRBV4-3,TRBJ2-3,many,TRBD2,15,TGCGCCAGCAGCCTGACTAGCGGTAGCACAGATACGCAGTATTTT,CASSLTSGSTDTQYF
TRBV6-2/TRBV6-3,TRBJ1-5,many,TRBD1,18,TGTGCCAGCAGTTACATCAGTCTGGACAGGGGACTTGGTCAGCCCCAGCATTTT,CASSYISLDRGLGQPQHF
TRBV5-5,TRBJ1-1,NA,NA,14,TGTGCCAGCAGCTTAGCCGGGAACCTCGGGGGAGCTTTCTTT,CASSLAGNLGGAFF
TRBV29-1,TRBJ1-4,many,NA,15,TGCAGCGCCGCTGGAACGCTAGGGACTAATGAAAAACTGTTTTTT,CSAAGTLGTNEKLFF
TRBV24-1,TRBJ2-1,many,NA,13,TGTGCCACCAGTGATTCATACTTTGTAGGGCAGTTCTTC,CATSDSYFVGQFF
TRBV6-4,TRBJ1-1,many,NA,16,TGTGCCAGCAGTGACTGTCACGGGCCGCTTAACACTGAAGCTTTCTTT,CASSDCHGPLNTEAFF